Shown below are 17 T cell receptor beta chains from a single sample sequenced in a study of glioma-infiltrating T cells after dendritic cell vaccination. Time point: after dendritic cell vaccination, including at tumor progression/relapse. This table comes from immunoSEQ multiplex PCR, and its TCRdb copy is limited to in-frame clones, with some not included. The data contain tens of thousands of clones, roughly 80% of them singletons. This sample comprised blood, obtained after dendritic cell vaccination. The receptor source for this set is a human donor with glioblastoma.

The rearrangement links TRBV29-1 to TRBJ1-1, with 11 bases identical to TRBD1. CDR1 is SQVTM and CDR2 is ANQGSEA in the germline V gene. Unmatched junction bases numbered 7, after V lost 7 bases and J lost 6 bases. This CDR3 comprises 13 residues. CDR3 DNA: TGCAGCGCTCCGGGACAGGGGGTTCCTGAAGCTTTCTTT. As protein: CSAPGQGVPEAFF.

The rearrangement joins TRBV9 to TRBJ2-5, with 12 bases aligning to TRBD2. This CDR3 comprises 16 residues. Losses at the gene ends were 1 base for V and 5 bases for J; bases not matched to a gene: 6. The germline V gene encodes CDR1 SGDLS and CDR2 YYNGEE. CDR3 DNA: TGTGCCAGCAGCGTACTAGCGGGGGGGCCTGGTGAGACCCAGTACTTC. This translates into CASSVLAGGPGETQYF.

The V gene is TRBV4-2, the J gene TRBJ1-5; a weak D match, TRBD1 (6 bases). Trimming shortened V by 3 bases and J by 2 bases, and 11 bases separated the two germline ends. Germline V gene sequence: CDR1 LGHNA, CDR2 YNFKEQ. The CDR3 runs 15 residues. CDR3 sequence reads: CASSHEAGGNQPQHF. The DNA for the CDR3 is TGTGCCAGCAGCCACGAGGCAGGGGGCAATCAGCCCCAGCATTTT.

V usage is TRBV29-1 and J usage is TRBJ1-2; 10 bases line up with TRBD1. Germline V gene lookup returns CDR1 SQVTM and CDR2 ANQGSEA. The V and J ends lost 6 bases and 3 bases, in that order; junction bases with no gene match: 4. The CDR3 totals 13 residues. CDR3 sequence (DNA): TGCAGCGTGGGGGACAGGGGCGACTATGGCTACACCTTC. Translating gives CSVGDRGDYGYTF. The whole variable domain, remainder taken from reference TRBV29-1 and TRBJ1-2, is SAVISQKPSRDICQRGTSLTIQCQVDSQVTMMFWYRQQPGQSLTLIATANQGSEATYESGFVIDKFPISRPNLTFSTLTVSNMSPEDSSIYLCSVGDRGDYGYTFGSGTRLTVV.

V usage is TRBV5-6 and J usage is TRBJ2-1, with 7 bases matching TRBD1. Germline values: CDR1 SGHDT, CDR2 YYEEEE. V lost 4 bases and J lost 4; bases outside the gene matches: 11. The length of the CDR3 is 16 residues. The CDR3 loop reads CASSRRTGTAYNEQFF. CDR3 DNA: TGTGCCAGCAGCAGACGGACCGGGACAGCGTACAATGAGCAGTTCTTC.

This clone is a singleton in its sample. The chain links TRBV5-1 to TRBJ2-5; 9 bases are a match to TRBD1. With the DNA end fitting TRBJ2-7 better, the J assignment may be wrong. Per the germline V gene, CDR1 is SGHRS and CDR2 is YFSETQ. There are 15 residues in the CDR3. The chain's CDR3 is CASSAFGQGFNEQYF. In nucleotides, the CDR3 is TGCGCCAGCAGTGCGTTCGGACAGGGGTTCAACGAGCAGTACTTC.

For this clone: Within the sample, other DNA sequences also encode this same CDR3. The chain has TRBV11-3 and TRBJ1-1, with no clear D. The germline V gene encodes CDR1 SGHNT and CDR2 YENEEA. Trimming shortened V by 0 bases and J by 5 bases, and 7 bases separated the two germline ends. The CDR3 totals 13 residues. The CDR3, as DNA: TGTGCCAGCAGCTTAGATCGAGGGACTGAAGCTTTCTTT. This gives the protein CASSLDRGTEAFF.

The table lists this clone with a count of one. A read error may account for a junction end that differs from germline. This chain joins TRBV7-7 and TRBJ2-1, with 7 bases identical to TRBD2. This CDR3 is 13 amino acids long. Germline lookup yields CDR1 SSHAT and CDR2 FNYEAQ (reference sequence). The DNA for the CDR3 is TGTGCTAGCAGTCCCGGGGGGAACAATGAGCAGTTCTTC. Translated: CASSPGGNNEQFF.

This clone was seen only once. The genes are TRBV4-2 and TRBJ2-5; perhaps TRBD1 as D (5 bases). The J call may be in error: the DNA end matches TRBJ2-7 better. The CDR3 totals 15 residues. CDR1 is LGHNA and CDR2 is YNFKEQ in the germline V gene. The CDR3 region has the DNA TGTGCCAGCAGCCAAGCCCAGGGCATAGCCTACGAGCAGTACTTC. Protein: CASSQAQGIAYEQYF.

CDR3 sequence reads: CASSSGYRTGVHQPQHF. CDR3 in DNA: TGTGCCAGCAGCTCGGGGTACCGGACAGGTGTCCATCAGCCCCAGCATTTT. V gene TRBV7-9 combines with J gene TRBJ1-5, with TRBD1 identical over 7 bases. With V trimmed by 4 bases and J by 5 bases, 14 bases remained unmatched. Germline lookup yields CDR1 SEHNR and CDR2 FQNEAQ (reference sequence). There are 17 residues in the CDR3.

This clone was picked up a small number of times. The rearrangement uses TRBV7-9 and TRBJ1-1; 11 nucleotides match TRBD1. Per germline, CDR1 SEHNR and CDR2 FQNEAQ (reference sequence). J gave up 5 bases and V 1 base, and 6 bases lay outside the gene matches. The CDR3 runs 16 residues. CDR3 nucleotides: TGTGCCAGCAGCTTAGTCTCGGACAGGGGGCATACTGAAGCTTTCTTT. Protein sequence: CASSLVSDRGHTEAFF.

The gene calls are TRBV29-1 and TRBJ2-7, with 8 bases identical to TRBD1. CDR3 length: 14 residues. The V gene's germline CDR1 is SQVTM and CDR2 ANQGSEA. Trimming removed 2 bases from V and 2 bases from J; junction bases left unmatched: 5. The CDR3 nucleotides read TGCAGCGTTGAAATCGACAGGGGAACCTACGAGCAGTACTTC. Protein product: CSVEIDRGTYEQYF.

CDR3 sequence: CASTINRGSYEQYF. CDR3 sequence (DNA): TGTGCCAGCACCATAAACAGGGGCTCCTACGAGCAGTACTTC. This chain connects TRBV11-2 to TRBJ2-7; 7 bases match TRBD1. Per germline, CDR1 SGHAT and CDR2 FQNNGV. V lost 7 bases, J lost 0 bases, and 6 bases stayed unmatched. The CDR3 covers 14 residues.

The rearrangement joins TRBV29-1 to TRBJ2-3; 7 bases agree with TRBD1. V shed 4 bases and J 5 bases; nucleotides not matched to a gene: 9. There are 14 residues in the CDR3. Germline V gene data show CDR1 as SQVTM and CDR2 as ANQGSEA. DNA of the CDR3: TGCAGCGTTGTCCTCCGGGACAGTCTAGATACGCAGTATTTT. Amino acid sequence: CSVVLRDSLDTQYF.

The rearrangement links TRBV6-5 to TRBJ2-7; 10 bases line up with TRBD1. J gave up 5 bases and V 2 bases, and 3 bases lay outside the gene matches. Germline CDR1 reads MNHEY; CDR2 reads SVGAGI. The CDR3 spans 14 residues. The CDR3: CASSYLGTGDEQYF. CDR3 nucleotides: TGTGCCAGCAGTTACCTGGGGACAGGGGACGAGCAGTACTTC.

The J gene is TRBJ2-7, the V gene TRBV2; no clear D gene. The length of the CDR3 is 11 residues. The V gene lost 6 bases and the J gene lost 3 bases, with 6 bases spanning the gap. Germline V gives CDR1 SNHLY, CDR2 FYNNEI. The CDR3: CASRRNYEQYF. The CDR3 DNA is TGTGCCAGCAGGAGGAACTACGAGCAGTACTTC.

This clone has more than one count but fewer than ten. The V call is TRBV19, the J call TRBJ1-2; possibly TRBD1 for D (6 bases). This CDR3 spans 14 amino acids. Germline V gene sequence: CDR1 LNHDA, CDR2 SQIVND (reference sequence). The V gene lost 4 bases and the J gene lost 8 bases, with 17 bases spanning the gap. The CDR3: CASSTPDSVRGYTF. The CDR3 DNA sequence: TGTGCCAGTAGTACTCCGGACAGCGTGCGCGGCTACACCTTC.